This T cell receptor beta chain appears in the sequencing data of a study of CD8 T cells in ankylosing spondylitis. Researchers built TCR beta libraries using quantitative 5'-RACE with molecular barcodes. TCRdb re-derived calls from the 5' RACE reads in MiXCR, one entry per CDR3 protein. The repertoire includes about 230,000 distinct CDR3 sequences, 8% to 10% of them detected once, and roughly 5% sits in the top ten. CDR1 and CDR2 (germline): MNHNS, SASEGT. V lost 3 bases, J lost 2 bases, and 4 bases lay in between. The CDR3 is 12 residues long. Study conclusions and caveats: Prior literature has documented some motif variants in synovial fluid and blood from reactive arthritis. The authors reported significant enrichment of disease-linked clones in matched ankylosing spondylitis synovial fluid. Several highly homologous variants made up a TCR beta motif, and this motif appeared characteristic of ankylosing spondylitis blood.

This clonotype was observed many times. The antigen remains undetermined. Sequenced material: blood, either unsorted or a sorted T cell fraction (not recorded which). V usage is TRBV6-1 and J usage is TRBJ1-2, with unresolved D. The source of this sequence is a female donor with ankylosing spondylitis or in good health (not recorded which). CDR3 sequence: CASSEGNYGYTF. DNA for the CDR3: TGTGCCAGCAGTGAGGGAAACTATGGCTACACCTTC.